This T cell receptor beta chain was captured in a study of cytomegalovirus exposure and HLA in healthy donors. The CDR3 runs to 15 residues. Germline V gene sequence: CDR1 SGHRS, CDR2 YFSETQ. Trimming took 7 bases from V and 1 from J; bases not matched to a gene: 7. The PCR was carried out with 60 Vbeta primers and 13 Jbeta primers. Only in-frame clones appear in the TCRdb table, and some are missing; sequencing was by immunoSEQ multiplex PCR. The sample consists of over 150,000 clones, roughly 75% of them appearing once. This clonotype originated in a man aged 30 to 45 in good health and CMV-seropositive. Sequencing was performed on PBMCs. The chain has TRBV5-1 and TRBJ2-2; TRBD1 matches at 7 bases. This chain's CDR3 is CASHTGTVNTGELFF. CDR3 DNA sequence: TGCGCCAGCCACACCGGGACAGTGAACACCGGGGAGCTGTTTTTT.